This T cell receptor (beta chain) derives from a study of T cells after yellow fever vaccination. Universal primer sites and UMIs were introduced during 5'RACE template-switching synthesis of TCR cDNA. TCRdb reanalysed the 5' RACE reads using MiXCR and keeps one entry per CDR3 protein. The sample has some 100,000 distinct CDR3 sequences, about 6.8% seen once. This clonotype has ten or more counts. The antigen remains undetermined. General study points: Post-booster repertoires again held most primary-vaccination clones (about 95% CD4, over 80% CD8).

The TCR sequence derives from a man between 18 and 35 years old who received the YFV17D yellow fever vaccine. Here the sequenced sample was CD4+ T cells sorted from PBMCs, taken 35 to 50 days after the first yellow fever vaccination.

In DNA form, the CDR3 reads TGTGCCAGCAGTTTGACCGACCGGGGTCGCCTGTTTTTT. Encoded protein: CASSLTDRGRLFF. The chain combines TRBV6-5 with TRBJ1-4; D is ambiguous. V was trimmed by 4 bases and J by 14 bases, leaving 17 bases between them. CDR1 and CDR2 from the germline V gene are MNHEY and SVGAGI. The CDR3 is 13 residues long.